Given below is one TCR beta chain in context. The antigen is not known. These data belong to a study of T-cell memory formation after mild COVID-19. Trimming shortened V by 8 bases and J by 2 bases, and 9 bases separated the two germline ends. Germline V gene sequence: CDR1 MNHEY, CDR2 SVGAGI. The CDR3 has 12 amino acids. Study conclusions and caveats: Those CD4+ clones that contracted were mainly in CM and EM (CD8+ ones in EMRA).

The 5'RACE method, run with constant-segment primers, produced TCR alpha and TCR beta cDNA libraries (carrying sample barcodes and UMIs). TCRdb reprocessed the 5' RACE reads with MiXCR, giving one entry per CDR3 protein. The table lists fewer than 95,000 distinct CDR3 sequences, about 16% of them singletons. The material sequenced was PBMCs or a T cell subset sorted from them (not recorded which). The TCR sequence derives from a man aged 18-30 years who had mild COVID-19 (a few samples of this study predate the infection). Cell type and time point are not known. The chain couples TRBV6-5 to TRBJ1-2; no definite D call. The CDR3 bases are TGTGCCAGCGGATCCGGGAACTATGGCTACACCTTC. Translation gives CASGSGNYGYTF.